Listed below are T cell receptor beta chains from one sample, sequenced in a study of T cell responses to AZD1222 COVID-19 vaccine. Libraries were prepared by immunoSEQ multiplex PCR; TCRdb keeps only in-frame clonotypes and omits some of them. Of 100,000 to 150,000 clones in the sample, 90% were seen once. Specimen: peripheral blood, collected on day 0 of MenACWY control vaccination. The receptors derive from an adult in good health. Each CDR3 is given with its conserved first and last residue. Each record gives: V gene, J gene, CDR3 protein.

TRBV3-1/TRBV3-2,TRBJ2-3,CASSQTGTGSTDTQYF
TRBV6-5,TRBJ2-6,CASSYPIGAGANVLTF
TRBV9,TRBJ2-3,CASSVVDRGNTDTQYF
TRBV6-5,TRBJ1-6,CAIKRDSEQSPLHF
TRBV9,TRBJ1-1,CASPFREKVRTEAFF
TRBV7-2,TRBJ1-1,CASRFPGRNTEAFF
TRBV12-1,TRBJ2-1,CASSVRLAGGTYNEQFF
TRBV2,TRBJ1-1,CASSKGQGNTEAFF
TRBV12-5,TRBJ2-3,CASGLVGTDTQYF
TRBV3-1/TRBV3-2,TRBJ1-2,CASSWGRSIGYTF
TRBV7-6,TRBJ2-2,CASSPTTGITGELFF
TRBV15,TRBJ2-7,CATSSDLAGQLFTYEQYF
TRBV7-9,TRBJ2-7,CASSSAEREQYF
TRBV30,TRBJ2-5,CAWSRDGTSGETQYF
TRBV15,TRBJ1-5,CATSRDPEAKPQHF
TRBV15,TRBJ2-3,CATSGTGVGTDTQYF
TRBV3-1/TRBV3-2,TRBJ2-3,CASSPQRNQYTDTQYF
TRBV28,TRBJ2-2,CASRNTNTGELFF
TRBV28,TRBJ1-5,CASSFIGVSNQPQHF
TRBV19,TRBJ1-1,CASSITGMNTEAFF
TRBV28,TRBJ1-6,CASSLEWGNSPLHF
TRBV6-5,TRBJ1-5,CASSYREGQPQHF
TRBV19,TRBJ2-3,CASSSVADTQYF
TRBV5-1,TRBJ2-1,CASSPRTSGSINEQFF
TRBV7-2,TRBJ2-2,CASSFGTPNTGELFF
TRBV27,TRBJ1-3,CASSPGQGWGNTIYF
TRBV6-6,TRBJ2-5,CASSTRGQGWETQYF
TRBV4-1,TRBJ1-2,CASSQPHADVYGYTF
TRBV7-9,TRBJ2-7,CASSHTSDYEQYF